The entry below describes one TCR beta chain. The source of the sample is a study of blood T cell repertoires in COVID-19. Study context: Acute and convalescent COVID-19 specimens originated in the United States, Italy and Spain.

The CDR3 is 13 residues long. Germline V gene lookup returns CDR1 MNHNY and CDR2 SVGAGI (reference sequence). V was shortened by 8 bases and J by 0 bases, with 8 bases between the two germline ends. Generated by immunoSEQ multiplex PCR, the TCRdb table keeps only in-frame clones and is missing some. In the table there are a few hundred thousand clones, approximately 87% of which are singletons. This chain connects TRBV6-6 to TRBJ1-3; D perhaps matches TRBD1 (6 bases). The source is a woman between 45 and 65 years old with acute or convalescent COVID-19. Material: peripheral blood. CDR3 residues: CASWTDSGNTIYF. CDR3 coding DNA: TGTGCCAGCTGGACAGACTCTGGAAACACCATATATTTT.